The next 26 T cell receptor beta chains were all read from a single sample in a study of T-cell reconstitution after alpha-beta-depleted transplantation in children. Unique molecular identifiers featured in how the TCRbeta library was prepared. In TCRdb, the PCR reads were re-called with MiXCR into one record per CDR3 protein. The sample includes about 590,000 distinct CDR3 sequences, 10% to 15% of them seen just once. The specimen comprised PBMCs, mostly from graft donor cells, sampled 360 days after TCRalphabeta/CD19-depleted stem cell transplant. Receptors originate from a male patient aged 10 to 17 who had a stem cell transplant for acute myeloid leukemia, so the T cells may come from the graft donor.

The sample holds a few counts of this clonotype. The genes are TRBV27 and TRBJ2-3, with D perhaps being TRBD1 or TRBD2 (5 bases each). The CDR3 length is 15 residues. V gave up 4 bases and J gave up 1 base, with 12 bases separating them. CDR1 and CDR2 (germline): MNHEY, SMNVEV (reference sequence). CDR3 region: CASSSWETGTDTQYF. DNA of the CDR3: TGTGCCAGCAGTTCTTGGGAGACAGGCACAGATACGCAGTATTTT.

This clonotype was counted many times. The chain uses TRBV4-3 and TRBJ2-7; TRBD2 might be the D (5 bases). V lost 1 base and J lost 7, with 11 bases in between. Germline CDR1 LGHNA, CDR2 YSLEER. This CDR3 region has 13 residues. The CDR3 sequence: CASSQVGGGEQYF. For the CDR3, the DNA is TGCGCCAGCAGCCAAGTCGGCGGAGGAGAGCAGTACTTC.

In DNA form, the CDR3 reads TGCAGTGCCCGGAGGGGCGAGCTTCTTTGGCCTAATCAGCCCCAGCATTTT. This translates into CSARRGELLWPNQPQHF. The chain recombines TRBV20-1 with TRBJ1-5; weak D call: TRBD1 (5 bases). The CDR3 length is 17 residues. Germline CDR1 reads DFQATT; CDR2 reads SNEGSKA (reference sequence). Trimming took 6 bases from V and 4 from J, leaving 25 bases between them.

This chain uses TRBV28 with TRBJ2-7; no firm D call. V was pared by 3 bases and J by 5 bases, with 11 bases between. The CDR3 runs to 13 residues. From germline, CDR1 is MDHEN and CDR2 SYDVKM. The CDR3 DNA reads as TGTGCCAGCAGTTTCGGGTCCGAAGACGAGCAGTACTTC. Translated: CASSFGSEDEQYF.

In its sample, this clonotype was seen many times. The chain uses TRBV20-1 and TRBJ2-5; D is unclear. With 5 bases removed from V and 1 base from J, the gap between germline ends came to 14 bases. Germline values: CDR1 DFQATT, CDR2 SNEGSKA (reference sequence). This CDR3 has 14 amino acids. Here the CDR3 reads CSAARSWAQETQYF. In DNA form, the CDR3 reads TGCAGTGCTGCTCGGTCGTGGGCCCAAGAGACCCAGTACTTC.

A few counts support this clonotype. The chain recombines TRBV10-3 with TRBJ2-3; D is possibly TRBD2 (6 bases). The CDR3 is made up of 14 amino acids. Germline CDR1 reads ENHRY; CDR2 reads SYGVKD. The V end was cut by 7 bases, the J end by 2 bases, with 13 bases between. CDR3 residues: CAIKPRGDTDTQYF. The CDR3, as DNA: TGTGCCATCAAGCCGCGGGGTGACACAGATACGCAGTATTTT.

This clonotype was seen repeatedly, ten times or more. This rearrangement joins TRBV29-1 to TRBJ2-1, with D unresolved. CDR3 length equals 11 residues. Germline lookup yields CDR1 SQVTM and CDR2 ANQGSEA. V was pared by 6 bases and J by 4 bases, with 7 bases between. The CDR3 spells CSVPLYNEQFF. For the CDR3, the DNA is TGCAGCGTCCCCCTGTACAATGAGCAGTTCTTC.

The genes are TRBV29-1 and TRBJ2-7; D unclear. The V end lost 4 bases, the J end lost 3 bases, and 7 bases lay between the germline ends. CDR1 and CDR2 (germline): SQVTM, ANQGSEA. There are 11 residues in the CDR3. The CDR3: CSVGIIYEQYF. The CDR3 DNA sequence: TGCAGCGTTGGAATCATCTACGAGCAGTACTTC.

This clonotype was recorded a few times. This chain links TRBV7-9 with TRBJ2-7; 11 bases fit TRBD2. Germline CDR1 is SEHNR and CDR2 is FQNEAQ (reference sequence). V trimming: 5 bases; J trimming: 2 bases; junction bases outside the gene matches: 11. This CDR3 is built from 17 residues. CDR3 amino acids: CASSLTLASGRPYEQYF. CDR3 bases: TGTGCCAGCAGCCTTACCCTAGCTAGCGGGAGGCCCTACGAGCAGTACTTC. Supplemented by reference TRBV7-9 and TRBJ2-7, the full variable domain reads DTGVSQNPRHKITKRGQNVTFRCDPISEHNRLYWYRQTLGQGPEFLTYFQNEAQLEKSRLLSDRFSAERPKGSFSTLEIQRTEQGDSAMYLCASSLTLASGRPYEQYFGPGTRLTVT.

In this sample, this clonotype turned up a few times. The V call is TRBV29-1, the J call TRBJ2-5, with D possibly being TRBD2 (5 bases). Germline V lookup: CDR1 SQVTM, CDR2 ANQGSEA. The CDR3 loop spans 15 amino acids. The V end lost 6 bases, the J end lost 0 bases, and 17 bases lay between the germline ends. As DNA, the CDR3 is TGCAGCGTAGAAACGTACGAGGACTACCAAGAGACCCAGTACTTC. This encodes CSVETYEDYQETQYF.

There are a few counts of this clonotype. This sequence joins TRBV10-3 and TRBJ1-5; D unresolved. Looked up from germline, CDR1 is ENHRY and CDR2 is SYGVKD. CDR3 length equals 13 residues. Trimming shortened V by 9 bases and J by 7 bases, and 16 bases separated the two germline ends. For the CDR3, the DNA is TGTGCCATTAAGCCGGATCGAGAGCAGCCCCAGCATTTT. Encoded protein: CAIKPDREQPQHF.

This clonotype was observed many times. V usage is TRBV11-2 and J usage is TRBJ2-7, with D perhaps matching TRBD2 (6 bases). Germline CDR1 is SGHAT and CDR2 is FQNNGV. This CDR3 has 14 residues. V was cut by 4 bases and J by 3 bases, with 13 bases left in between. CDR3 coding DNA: TGTGCCAGCAGCTCCCGGGAGACGGTCTACGAGCAGTACTTC. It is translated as CASSSRETVYEQYF.

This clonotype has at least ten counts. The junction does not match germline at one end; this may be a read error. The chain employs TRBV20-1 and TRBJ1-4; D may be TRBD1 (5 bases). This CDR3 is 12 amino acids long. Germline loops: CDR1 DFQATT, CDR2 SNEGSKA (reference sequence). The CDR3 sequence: CSARGASEKLFF. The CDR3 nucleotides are TGCAGTGCCAGAGGGGCGAGTGAAAAACTGTTTTTT.

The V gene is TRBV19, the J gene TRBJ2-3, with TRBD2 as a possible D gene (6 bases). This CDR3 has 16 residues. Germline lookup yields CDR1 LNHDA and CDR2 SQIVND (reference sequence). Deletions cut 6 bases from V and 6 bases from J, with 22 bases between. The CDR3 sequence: CASSLTGGAPLDTQYF. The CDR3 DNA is TGTGCCAGTAGCTTGACTGGAGGGGCCCCATTGGATACGCAGTATTTT. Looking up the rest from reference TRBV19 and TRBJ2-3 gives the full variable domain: DGGITQSPKYLFRKEGQNVTLSCEQNLNHDAMYWYRQDPGQGLRLIYYSQIVNDFQKGDIAEGYSVSREKKESFPLTVTSAQKNPTAFYLCASSLTGGAPLDTQYFGPGTRLTVL.

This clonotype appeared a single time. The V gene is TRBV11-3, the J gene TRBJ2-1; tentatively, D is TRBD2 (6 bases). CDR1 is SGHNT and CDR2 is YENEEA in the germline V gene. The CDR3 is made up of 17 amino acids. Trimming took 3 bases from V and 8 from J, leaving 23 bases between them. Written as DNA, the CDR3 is TGTGCCAGCAGCTTTCGGTCCACGGGAGTTGGAGCGGATGAGCAGTTCTTC. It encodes CASSFRSTGVGADEQFF.

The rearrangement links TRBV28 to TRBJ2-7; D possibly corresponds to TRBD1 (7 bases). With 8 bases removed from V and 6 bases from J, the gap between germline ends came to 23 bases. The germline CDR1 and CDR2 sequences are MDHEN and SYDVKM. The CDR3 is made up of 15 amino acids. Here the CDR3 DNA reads TGTGCCAGCCTTGGAGGCAGGGGGGAGAGGAGCGAGCAGTACTTC. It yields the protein CASLGGRGERSEQYF.

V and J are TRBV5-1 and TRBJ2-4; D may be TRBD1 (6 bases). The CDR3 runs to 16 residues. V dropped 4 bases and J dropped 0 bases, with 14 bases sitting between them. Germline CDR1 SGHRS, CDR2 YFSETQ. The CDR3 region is CASSPGGVVAKNIQYF. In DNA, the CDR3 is TGCGCCAGCAGCCCTGGGGGCGTCGTAGCCAAAAACATTCAGTACTTC.

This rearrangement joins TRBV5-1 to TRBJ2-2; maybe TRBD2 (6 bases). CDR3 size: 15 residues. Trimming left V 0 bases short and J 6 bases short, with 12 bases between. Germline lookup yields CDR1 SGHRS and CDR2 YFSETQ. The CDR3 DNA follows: TGCGCCAGCAGCTTGGAGCGGGCGGTGTCCGGGGAGCTGTTTTTT. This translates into CASSLERAVSGELFF.

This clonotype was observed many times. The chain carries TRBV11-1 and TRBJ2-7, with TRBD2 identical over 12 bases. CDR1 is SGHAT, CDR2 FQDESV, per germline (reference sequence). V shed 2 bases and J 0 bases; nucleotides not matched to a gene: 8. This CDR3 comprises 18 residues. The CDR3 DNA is TGTGCCAGCAGCTTAACCCGACTAGCGGGAGCTAACTCCTACGAGCAGTACTTC. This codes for CASSLTRLAGANSYEQYF.

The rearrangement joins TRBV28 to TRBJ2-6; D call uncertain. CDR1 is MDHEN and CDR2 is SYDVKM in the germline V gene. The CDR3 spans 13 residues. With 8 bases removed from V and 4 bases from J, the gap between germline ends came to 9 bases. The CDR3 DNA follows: TGTGCCAGCCTTAGTGAAGGGGCCAACGTCCTGACTTTC. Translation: CASLSEGANVLTF. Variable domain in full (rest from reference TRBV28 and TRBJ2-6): DVKVTQSSRYLVKRTGEKVFLECVQDMDHENMFWYRQDPGLGLRLIYFSYDVKMKEKGDIPEGYSVSREKKERFSLILESASTNQTSMYLCASLSEGANVLTFGAGSRLTVL.

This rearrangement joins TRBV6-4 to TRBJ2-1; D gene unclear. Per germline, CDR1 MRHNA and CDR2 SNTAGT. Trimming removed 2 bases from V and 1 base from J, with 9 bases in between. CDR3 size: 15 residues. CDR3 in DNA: TGTGCCAGCAGTGACGGTGCGGTATCCTACAATGAGCAGTTCTTC. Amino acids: CASSDGAVSYNEQFF.

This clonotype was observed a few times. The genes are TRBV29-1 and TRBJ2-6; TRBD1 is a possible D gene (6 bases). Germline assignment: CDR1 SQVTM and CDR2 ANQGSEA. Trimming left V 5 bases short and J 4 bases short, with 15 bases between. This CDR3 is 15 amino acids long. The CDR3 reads CSVYQGLVGANVLTF. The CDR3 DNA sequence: TGCAGCGTTTACCAGGGGCTAGTCGGGGCCAACGTCCTGACTTTC.

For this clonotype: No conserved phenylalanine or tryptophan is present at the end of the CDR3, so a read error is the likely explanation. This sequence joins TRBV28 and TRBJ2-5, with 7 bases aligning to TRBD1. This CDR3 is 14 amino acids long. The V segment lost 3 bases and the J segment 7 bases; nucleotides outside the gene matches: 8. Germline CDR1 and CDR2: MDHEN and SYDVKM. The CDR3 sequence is CASSFRGPRGTQYL. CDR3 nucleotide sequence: TGTGCCAGCAGTTTTAGGGGGCCTCGGGGGACCCAGTACTTA.

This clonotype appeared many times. The CDR3 region is CASSSGHGGVNEQFF. CDR3 in DNA: TGTGCCAGCAGTTCCGGACATGGAGGCGTGAATGAGCAGTTCTTC. The chain is built from TRBV28 and TRBJ2-1; D is possibly TRBD1 or TRBD2 (5 bases each). Trimming took off 4 bases at V and 7 bases at J, with 17 bases between the two ends. Germline V lookup: CDR1 MDHEN, CDR2 SYDVKM. This CDR3 comprises 15 residues.

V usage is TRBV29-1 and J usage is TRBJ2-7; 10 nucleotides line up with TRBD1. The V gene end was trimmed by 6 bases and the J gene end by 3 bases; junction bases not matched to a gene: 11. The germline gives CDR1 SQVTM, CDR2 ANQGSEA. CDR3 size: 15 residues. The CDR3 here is CSVRGRDRGGYEQYF. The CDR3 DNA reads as TGCAGCGTGAGGGGCCGGGACAGGGGTGGCTACGAGCAGTACTTC.

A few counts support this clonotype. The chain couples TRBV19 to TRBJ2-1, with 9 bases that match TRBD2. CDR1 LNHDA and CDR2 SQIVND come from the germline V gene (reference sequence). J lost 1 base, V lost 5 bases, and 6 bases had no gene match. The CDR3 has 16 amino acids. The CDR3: CASSSPSGTSYNEQFF. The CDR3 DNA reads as TGTGCCAGTAGTTCGCCTAGCGGGACTTCCTACAATGAGCAGTTCTTC.